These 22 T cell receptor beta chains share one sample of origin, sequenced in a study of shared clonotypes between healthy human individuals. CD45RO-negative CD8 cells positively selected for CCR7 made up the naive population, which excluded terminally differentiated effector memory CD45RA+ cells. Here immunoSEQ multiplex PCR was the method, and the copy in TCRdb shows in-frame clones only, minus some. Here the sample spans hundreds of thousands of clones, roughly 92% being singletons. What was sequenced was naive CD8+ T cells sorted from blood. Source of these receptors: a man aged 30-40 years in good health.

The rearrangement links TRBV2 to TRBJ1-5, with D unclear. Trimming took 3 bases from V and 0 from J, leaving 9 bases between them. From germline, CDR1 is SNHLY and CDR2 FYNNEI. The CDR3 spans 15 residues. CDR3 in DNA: TGTGCCAGCAGTGAGGCGCCAGATAGCAATCAGCCCCAGCATTTT. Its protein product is CASSEAPDSNQPQHF.

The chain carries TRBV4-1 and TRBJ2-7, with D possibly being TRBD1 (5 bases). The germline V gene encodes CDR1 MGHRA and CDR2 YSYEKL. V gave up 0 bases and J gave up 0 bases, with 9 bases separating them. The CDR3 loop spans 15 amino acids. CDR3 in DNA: TGCGCCAGCAGCCAAGATACGACAGCCTCCTACGAGCAGTACTTC. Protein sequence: CASSQDTTASYEQYF.

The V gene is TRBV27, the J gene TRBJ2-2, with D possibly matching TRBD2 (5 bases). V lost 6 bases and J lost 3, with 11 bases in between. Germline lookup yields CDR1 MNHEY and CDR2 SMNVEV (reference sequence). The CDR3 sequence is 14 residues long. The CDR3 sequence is CASSADSDTGELFF. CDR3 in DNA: TGTGCCAGCAGCGCGGACTCTGACACCGGGGAGCTGTTTTTT.

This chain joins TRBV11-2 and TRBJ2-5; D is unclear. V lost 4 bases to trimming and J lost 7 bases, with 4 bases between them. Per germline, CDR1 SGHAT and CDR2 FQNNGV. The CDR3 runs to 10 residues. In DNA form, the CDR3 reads TGTGCCAGCAGCTCCTTGACCCAGTACTTC. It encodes CASSSLTQYF.

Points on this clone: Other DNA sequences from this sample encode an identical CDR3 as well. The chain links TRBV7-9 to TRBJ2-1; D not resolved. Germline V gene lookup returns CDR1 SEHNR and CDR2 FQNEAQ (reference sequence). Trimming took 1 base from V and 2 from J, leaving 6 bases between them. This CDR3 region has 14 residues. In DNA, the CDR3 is TGTGCCAGCAGCTTAGGAGCGACCTACAATGAGCAGTTCTTC. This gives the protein CASSLGATYNEQFF.

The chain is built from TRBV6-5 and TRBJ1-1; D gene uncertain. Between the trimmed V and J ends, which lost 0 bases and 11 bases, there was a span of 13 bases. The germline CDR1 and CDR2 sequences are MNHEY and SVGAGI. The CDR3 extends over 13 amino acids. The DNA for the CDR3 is TGTGCCAGCAGTTACTCACAGTTGGGCGATGCTTTCTTT. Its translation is CASSYSQLGDAFF.

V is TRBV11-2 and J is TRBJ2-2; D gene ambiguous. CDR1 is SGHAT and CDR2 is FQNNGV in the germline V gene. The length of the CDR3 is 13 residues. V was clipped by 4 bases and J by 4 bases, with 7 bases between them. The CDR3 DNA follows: TGTGCCAGCAGCTCCTTATTCACCGGGGAGCTGTTTTTT. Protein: CASSSLFTGELFF.

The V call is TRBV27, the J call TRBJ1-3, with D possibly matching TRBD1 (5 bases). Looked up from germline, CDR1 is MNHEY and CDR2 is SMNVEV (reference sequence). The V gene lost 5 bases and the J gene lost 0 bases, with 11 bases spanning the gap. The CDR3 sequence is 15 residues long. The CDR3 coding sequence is TGTGCCAGCAGTGACAGCCCCTTCTCTGGAAACACCATATATTTT. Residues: CASSDSPFSGNTIYF.

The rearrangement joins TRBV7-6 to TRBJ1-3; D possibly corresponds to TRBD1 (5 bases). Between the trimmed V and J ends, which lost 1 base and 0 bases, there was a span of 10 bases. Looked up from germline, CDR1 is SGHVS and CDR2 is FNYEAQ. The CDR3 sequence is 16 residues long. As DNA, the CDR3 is TGTGCCAGCAGCTTAGATAGTGGGACCTCTGGAAACACCATATATTTT. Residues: CASSLDSGTSGNTIYF.

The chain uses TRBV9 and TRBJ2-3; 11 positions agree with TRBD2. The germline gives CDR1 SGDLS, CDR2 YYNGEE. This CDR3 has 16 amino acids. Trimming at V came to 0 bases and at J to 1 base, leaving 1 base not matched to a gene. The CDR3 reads CASSVGLAGRTDTQYF. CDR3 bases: TGTGCCAGCAGCGTAGGACTAGCGGGACGCACAGATACGCAGTATTTT.

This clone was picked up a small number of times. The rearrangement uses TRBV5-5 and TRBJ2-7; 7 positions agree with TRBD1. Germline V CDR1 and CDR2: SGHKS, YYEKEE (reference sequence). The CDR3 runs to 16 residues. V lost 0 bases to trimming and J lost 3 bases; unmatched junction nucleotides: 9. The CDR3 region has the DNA TGTGCCAGCAGCTTGGAACAGGGACAGAGGGGCTACGAGCAGTACTTC. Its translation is CASSLEQGQRGYEQYF.

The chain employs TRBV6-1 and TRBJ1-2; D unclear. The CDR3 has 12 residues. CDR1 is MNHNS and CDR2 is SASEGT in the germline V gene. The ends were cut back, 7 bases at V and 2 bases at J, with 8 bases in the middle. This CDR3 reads CASKSVNYGYTF. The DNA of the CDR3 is TGTGCCAGCAAATCAGTCAACTATGGCTACACCTTC.

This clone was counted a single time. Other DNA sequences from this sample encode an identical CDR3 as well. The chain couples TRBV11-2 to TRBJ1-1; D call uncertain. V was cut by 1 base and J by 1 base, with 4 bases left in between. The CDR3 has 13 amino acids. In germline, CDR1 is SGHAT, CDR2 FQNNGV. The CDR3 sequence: CASSLGTNTEAFF. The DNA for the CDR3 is TGTGCCAGCAGCTTAGGAACGAACACTGAAGCTTTCTTT.

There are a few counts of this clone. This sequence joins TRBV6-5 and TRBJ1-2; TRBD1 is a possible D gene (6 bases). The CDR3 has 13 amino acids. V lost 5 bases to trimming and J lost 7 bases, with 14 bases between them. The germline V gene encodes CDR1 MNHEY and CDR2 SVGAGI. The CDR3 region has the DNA TGTGCCAGCAGTACCGGGACACAAACTGGCTACACCTTC. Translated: CASSTGTQTGYTF.

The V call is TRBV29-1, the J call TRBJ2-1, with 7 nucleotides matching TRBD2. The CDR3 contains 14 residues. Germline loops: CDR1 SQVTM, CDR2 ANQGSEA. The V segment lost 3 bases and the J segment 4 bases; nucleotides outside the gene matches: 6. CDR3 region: CSVEPSGLYNEQFF. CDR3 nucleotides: TGCAGCGTTGAGCCTAGCGGCCTATACAATGAGCAGTTCTTC.

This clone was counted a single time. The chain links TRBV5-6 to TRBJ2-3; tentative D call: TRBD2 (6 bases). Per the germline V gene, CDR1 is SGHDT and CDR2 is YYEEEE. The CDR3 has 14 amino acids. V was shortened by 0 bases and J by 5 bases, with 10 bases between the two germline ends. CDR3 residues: CASSLGEEIDTQYF. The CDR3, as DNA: TGTGCCAGCAGCTTGGGGGAGGAAATAGATACGCAGTATTTT. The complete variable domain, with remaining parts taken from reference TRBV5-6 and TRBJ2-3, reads DAGVTQSPTHLIKTRGQQVTLRCSPKSGHDTVSWYQQALGQGPQFIFQYYEEEERQRGNFPDRFSGHQFPNYSSELNVNALLLGDSALYLCASSLGEEIDTQYFGPGTRLTVL.

The CDR3 region is CASSISYSITQETQYF. The CDR3 DNA is TGTGCCAGCAGTATCTCCTACTCGATTACCCAAGAGACCCAGTACTTC. The chain is built from TRBV27 and TRBJ2-5; D remains ambiguous. CDR1 MNHEY and CDR2 SMNVEV come from the germline V gene (reference sequence). The germline V and J ends were trimmed by 5 bases and 1 base, with 17 bases remaining between them. The CDR3 totals 16 residues.

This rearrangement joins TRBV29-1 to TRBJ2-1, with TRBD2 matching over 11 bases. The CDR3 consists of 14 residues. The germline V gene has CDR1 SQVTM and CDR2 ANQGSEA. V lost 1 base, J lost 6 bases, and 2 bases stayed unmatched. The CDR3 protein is CSVEVLAGVNEQFF. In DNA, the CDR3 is TGCAGCGTTGAAGTACTAGCGGGAGTCAATGAGCAGTTCTTC.

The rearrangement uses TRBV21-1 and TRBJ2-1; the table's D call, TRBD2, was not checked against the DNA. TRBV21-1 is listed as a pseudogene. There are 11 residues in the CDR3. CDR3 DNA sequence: TGTGCCAGCAGCACTATGGATGAGCAGTTCTTC. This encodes CASSTMDEQFF.

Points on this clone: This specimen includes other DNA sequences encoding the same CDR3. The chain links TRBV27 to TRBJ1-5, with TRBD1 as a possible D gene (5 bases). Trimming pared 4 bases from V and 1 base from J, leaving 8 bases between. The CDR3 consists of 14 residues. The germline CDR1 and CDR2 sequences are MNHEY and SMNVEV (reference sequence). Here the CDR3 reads CASSYQGSNQPQHF. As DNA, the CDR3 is TGTGCCAGCAGTTATCAGGGAAGCAATCAGCCCCAGCATTTT.

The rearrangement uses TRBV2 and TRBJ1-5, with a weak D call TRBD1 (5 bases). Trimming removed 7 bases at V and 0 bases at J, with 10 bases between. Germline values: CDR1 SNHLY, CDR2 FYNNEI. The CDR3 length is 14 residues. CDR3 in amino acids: CASTDSYSNQPQHF. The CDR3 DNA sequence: TGTGCCAGCACTGACAGTTATAGCAATCAGCCCCAGCATTTT.

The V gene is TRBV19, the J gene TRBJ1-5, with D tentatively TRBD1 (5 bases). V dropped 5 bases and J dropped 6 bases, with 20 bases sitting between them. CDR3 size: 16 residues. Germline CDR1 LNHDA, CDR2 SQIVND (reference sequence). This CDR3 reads CASSLDRGVVSQPQHF. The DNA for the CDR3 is TGTGCCAGTAGTCTTGACAGAGGCGTTGTCAGTCAGCCCCAGCATTTT.